This T cell receptor beta chain came from a study of blood T cell repertoires in COVID-19. Study-wide background: There were acute and convalescent COVID-19 samples, and they came from the United States, Italy and Spain. PBMCs, B-cell-depleted T cells, or T cells were the source of the cDNA or gDNA that made up the material.

In the authors' methods: Counts of nucleated cells, estimated from reference gene primer amplification, were obtained. Sequencing used immunoSEQ multiplex PCR; TCRdb keeps in-frame clones, though not all of them. The V and J calls and clone size were taken over from that table, and D and trimming were inferred from the DNA. The sample holds 300,000 to 400,000 clones, roughly 90% seen once. V dropped 3 bases and J dropped 0; count of bases not matched to a gene: 10. The CDR3 covers 17 residues. Germline V gene sequence: CDR1 LNHDA, CDR2 SQIVND (reference sequence). The chain joins TRBV19 to TRBJ1-1, with TRBD1 matching over 7 bases. The sequence came from a woman aged 60-75 years with COVID-19, enrolled during active disease. The sample was peripheral blood. CDR3 region: CASSIRGNIGMNTEAFF. CDR3 DNA sequence: TGTGCCAGTAGTATCAGGGGGAACATAGGCATGAACACTGAAGCTTTCTTT. The full variable domain, rest sourced from reference TRBV19 and TRBJ1-1, is DGGITQSPKYLFRKEGQNVTLSCEQNLNHDAMYWYRQDPGQGLRLIYYSQIVNDFQKGDIAEGYSVSREKKESFPLTVTSAQKNPTAFYLCASSIRGNIGMNTEAFFGQGTRLTVV.